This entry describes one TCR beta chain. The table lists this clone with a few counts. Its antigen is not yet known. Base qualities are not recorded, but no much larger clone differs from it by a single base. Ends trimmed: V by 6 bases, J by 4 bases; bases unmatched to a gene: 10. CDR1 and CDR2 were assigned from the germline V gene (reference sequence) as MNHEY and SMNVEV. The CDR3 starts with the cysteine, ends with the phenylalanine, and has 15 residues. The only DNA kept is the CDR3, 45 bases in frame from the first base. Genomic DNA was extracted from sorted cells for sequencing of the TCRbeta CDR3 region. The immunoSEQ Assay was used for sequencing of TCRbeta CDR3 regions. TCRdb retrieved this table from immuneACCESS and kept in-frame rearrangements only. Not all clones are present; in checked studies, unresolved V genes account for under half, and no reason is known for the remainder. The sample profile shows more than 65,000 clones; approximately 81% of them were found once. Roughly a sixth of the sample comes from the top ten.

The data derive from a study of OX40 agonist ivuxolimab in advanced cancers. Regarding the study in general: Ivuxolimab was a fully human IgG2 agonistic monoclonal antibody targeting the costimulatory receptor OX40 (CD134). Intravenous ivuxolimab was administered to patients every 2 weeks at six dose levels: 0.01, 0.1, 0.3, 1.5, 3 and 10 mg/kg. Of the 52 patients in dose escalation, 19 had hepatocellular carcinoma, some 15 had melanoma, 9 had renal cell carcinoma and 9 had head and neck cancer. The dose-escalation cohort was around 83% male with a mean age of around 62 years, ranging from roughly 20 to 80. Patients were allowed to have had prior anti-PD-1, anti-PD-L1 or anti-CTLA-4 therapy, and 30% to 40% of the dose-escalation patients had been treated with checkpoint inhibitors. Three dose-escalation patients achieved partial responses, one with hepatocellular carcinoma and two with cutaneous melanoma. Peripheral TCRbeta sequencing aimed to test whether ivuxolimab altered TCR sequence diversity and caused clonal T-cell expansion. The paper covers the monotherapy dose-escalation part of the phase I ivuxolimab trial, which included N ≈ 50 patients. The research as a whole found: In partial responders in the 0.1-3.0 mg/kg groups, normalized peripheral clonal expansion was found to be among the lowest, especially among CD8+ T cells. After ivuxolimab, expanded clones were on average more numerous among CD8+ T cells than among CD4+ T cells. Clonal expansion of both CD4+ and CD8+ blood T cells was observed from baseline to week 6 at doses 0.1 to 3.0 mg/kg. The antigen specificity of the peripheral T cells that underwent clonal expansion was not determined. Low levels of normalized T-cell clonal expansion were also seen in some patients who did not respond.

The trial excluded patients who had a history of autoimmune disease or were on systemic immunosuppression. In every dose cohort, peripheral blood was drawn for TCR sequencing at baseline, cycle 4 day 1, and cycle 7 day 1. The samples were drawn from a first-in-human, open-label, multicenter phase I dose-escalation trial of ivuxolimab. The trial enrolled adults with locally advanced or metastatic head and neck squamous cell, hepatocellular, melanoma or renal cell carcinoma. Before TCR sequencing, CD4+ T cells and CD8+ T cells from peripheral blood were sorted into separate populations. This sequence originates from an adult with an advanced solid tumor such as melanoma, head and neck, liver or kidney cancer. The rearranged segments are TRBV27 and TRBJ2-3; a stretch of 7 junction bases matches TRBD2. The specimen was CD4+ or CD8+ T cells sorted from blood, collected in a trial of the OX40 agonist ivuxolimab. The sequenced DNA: TGTGCCAGCAGCCCAGGACTAGAGTCCCCAGATACGCAGTATTTT. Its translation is CASSPGLESPDTQYF.